The sequence of this T cell receptor (beta chain) was determined in a study of spatial heterogeneity in lung cancer. Study-wide results and limits: Mutation counts in tumors were tracked by counts of expanded intratumoral alpha and beta TCRs. Expanded TCRs that were ubiquitous or regional had counts tracking ubiquitous and regional nonsynonymous mutations, respectively.

Germline CDR1 LGHDT, CDR2 YNNKEL (reference sequence). This CDR3 is built from 12 residues. V was pared by 4 bases and J by 5 bases, with 6 bases between. This clonotype was seen at least ten times. Its antigen is unidentified. The time point here: sample taken at primary tumor resection. TCRdb used MiXCR to reprocess the 5' RACE reads, holding one entry per CDR3 protein. The profile shows 100,000 to 110,000 distinct CDR3 sequences, around 4.3% of them singletons. The material sequenced was lung tumor tissue, taken at surgery. The chain employs TRBV3-1 and TRBJ2-1; D gene ambiguous. The clonotype was recovered from a male donor with early-stage non-small cell lung cancer. CDR3 coding DNA: TGTGCCAGCAGCCGGGCGGACAATGAGCAGTTCTTC. Translation gives CASSRADNEQFF.